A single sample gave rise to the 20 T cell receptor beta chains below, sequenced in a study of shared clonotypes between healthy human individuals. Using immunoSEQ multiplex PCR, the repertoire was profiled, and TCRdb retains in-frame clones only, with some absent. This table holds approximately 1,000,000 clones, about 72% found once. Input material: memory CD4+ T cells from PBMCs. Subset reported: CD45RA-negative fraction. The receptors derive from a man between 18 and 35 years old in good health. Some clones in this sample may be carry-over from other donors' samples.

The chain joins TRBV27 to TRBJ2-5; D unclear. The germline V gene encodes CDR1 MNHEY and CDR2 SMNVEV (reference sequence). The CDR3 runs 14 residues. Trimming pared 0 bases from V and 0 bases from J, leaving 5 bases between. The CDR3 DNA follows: TGTGCCAGCAGTTTATCAGGGTACCAAGAGACCCAGTACTTC. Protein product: CASSLSGYQETQYF.

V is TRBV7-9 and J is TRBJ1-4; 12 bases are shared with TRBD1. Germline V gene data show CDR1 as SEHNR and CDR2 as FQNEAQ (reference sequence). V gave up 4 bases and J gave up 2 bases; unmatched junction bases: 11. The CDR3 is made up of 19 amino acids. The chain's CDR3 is CASSSLQGQGAITNEKLFF. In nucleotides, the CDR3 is TGTGCCAGCAGCTCCCTCCAGGGACAGGGGGCGATTACTAATGAAAAACTGTTTTTT.

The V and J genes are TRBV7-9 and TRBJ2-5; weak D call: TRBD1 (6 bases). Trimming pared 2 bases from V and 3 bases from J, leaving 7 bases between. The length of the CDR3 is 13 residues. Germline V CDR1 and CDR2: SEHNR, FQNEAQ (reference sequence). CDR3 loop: CASSLNREETQYF. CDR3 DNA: TGTGCCAGCAGCTTAAACAGGGAAGAGACCCAGTACTTC.

CDR3 amino acids: CASSPTSGRDEQYF. The CDR3, as DNA: TGTGCCAGCAGCCCAACTAGCGGGAGGGACGAGCAGTACTTC. The chain employs TRBV7-2 and TRBJ2-7; 13 positions agree with TRBD2. The CDR3 extends over 14 amino acids. Trimming removed 5 bases from V and 5 bases from J; junction bases left unmatched: 3. Germline CDR1 is SGHTA and CDR2 is FQGNSA.

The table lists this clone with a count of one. DNA for the CDR3: TGTGCCAGCACTTCAGACTCTGGGGCCAACGTCCTGACTTTC. Its translation is CASTSDSGANVLTF. V usage is TRBV7-3 and J usage is TRBJ2-6; D is uncertain. The germline V and J ends were trimmed by 7 bases and 0 bases, with 7 bases remaining between them. Germline lookup yields CDR1 SGHTA and CDR2 FQGTGA. The length of the CDR3 is 14 residues.

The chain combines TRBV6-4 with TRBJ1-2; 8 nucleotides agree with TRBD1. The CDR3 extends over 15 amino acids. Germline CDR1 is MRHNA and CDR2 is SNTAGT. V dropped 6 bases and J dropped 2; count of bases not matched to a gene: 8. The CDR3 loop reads CASRPGGQANYGYTF. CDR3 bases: TGTGCCAGCAGGCCCGGGGGACAGGCAAACTATGGCTACACCTTC.

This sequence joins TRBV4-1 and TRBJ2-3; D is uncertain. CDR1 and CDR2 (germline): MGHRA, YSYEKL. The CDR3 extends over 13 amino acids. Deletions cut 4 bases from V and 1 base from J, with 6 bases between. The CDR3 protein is CASSLLRTDTQYF. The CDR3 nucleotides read TGCGCCAGCAGCCTGTTACGCACAGATACGCAGTATTTT.

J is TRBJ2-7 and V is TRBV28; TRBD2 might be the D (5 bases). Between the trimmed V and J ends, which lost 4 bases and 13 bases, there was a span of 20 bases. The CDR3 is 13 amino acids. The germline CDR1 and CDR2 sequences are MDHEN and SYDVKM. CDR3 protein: CASSSPGPGLHYF. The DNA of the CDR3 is TGTGCCAGCAGTTCACCCGGTCCCGGACTGCACTACTTC.

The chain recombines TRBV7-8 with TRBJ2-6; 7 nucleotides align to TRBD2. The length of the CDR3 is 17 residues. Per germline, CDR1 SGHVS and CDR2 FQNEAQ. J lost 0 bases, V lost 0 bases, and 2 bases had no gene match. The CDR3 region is CASSLAGGDSGANVLTF. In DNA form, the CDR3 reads TGTGCCAGCAGCTTAGCGGGGGGGGACTCTGGGGCCAACGTCCTGACTTTC.

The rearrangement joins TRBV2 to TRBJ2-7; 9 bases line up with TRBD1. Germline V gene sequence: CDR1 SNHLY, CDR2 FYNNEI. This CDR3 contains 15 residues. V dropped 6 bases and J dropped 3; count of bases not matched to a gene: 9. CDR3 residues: CASRGQGGSLYEQYF. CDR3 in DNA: TGTGCCAGCAGGGGACAGGGCGGGTCCCTCTACGAGCAGTACTTC.

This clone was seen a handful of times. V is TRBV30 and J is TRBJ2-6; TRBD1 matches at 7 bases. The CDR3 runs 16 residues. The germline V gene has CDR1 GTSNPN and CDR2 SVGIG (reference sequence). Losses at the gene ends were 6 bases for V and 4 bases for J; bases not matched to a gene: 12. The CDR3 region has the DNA TGTGCCTGTAACGGAAAGGGGGCGGGCGGGGCCAACGTCCTGACTTTC. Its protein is CACNGKGAGGANVLTF. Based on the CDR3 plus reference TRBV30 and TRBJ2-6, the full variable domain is SQTIHQWPATLVQPVGSPLSLECTVEGTSNPNLYWYRQAAGRGLQLLFYSVGIGQISSEVPQNLSASRPQDRQFILSSKKLLLSDSGFYLCACNGKGAGGANVLTFGAGSRLTVL.

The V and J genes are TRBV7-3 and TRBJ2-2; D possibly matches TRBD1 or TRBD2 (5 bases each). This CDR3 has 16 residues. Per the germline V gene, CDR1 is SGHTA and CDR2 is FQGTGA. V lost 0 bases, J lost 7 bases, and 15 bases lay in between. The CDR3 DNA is TGTGCCAGCAGCTTAACGGGACGGGCCGACGGCGGGGAGCTGTTTTTT. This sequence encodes CASSLTGRADGGELFF.

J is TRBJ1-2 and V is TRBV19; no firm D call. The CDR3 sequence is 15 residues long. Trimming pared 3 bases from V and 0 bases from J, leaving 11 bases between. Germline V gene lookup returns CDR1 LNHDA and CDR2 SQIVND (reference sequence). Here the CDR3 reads CASSIFYRANYGYTF. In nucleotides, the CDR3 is TGTGCCAGTAGTATTTTTTACCGCGCTAACTATGGCTACACCTTC. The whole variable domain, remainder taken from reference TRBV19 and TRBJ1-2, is DGGITQSPKYLFRKEGQNVTLSCEQNLNHDAMYWYRQDPGQGLRLIYYSQIVNDFQKGDIAEGYSVSREKKESFPLTVTSAQKNPTAFYLCASSIFYRANYGYTFGSGTRLTVV.

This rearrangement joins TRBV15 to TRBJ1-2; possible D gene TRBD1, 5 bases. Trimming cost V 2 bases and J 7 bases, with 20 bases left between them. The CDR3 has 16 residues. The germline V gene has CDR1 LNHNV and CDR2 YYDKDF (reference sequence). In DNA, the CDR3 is TGTGCCACCAGCAGATACACCAAGCAGGGTTTCGGTGGCTACACCTTC. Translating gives CATSRYTKQGFGGYTF.

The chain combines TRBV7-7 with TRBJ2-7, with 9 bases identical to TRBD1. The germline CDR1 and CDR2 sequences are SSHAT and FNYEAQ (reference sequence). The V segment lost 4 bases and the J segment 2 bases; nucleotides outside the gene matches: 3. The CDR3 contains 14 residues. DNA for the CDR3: TGTGCCAGCAGCTCGGACAGGGGCGCCTACGAGCAGTACTTC. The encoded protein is CASSSDRGAYEQYF.

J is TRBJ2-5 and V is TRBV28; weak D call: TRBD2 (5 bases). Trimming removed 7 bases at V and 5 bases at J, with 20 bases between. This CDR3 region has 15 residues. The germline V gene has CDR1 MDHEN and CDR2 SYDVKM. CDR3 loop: CASNTPAASWETQYF. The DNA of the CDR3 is TGTGCCAGCAACACCCCGGCGGCTAGCTGGGAGACCCAGTACTTC.

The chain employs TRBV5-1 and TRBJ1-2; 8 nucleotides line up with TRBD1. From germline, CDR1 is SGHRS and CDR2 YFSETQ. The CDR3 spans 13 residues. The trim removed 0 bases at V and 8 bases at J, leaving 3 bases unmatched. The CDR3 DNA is TGCGCCAGCAGCTTGGGACAGGGGATCGGCTACACCTTC. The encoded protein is CASSLGQGIGYTF.

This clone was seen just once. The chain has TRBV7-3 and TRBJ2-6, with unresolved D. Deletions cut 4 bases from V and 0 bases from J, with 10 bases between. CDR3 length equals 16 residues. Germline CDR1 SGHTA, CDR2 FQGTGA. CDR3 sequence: CASSSDGYSGANVLTF. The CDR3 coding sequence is TGTGCCAGCAGCTCGGACGGGTACTCTGGGGCCAACGTCCTGACTTTC.

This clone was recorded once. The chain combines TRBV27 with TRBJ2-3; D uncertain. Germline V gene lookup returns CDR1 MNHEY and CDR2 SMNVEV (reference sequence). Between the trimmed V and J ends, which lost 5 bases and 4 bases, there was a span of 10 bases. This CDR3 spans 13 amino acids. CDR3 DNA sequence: TGTGCCAGCAGTCTAGAGATCGCAGATACGCAGTATTTT. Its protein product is CASSLEIADTQYF.

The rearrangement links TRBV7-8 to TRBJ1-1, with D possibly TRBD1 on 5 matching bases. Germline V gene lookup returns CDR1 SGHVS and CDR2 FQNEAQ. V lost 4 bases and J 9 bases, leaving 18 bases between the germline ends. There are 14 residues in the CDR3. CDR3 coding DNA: TGTGCCAGCAGCTCCCAGTCCCGGGACGGGAAAGCTTTCTTT. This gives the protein CASSSQSRDGKAFF.